These 21 T cell receptor beta chains came from one sample sequenced in a study of cytomegalovirus exposure and HLA in healthy donors. 13 Jbeta primers and 60 Vbeta primers were used for the PCR. Assay used: immunoSEQ multiplex PCR; TCRdb lists only in-frame clones, some missing. The data show 270,000 or so clones, about nine tenths seen once. Sequencing was performed on PBMCs. These receptors were collected from a girl aged 2 to 9 in good health and CMV-seronegative.

This clone was seen only a few times. The V gene is TRBV5-6, the J gene TRBJ2-7, with a tentative D call TRBD1 (6 bases). CDR3 length: 16 amino acids. Per the germline V gene, CDR1 is SGHDT and CDR2 is YYEEEE. Trimming stripped 2 bases from V and 4 bases from J, with 19 bases between. CDR3 residues: CASSFAGTPYQYEQYF. The CDR3 region has the DNA TGTGCCAGCAGCTTCGCCGGGACACCCTATCAATACGAGCAGTACTTC.

The chain couples TRBV30 to TRBJ1-4; D might be TRBD1 (6 bases). This CDR3 region has 16 residues. CDR1 and CDR2 (germline): GTSNPN, SVGIG (reference sequence). V gave up 4 bases and J gave up 3 bases, with 18 bases separating them. The DNA of the CDR3 is TGTGCCTGGAAGGGGGGGTGGGCCGTGGCTAATGAAAAACTGTTTTTT. Protein: CAWKGGWAVANEKLFF. Drawing the rest from reference TRBV30 and TRBJ1-4, the complete variable domain is SQTIHQWPATLVQPVGSPLSLECTVEGTSNPNLYWYRQAAGRGLQLLFYSVGIGQISSEVPQNLSASRPQDRQFILSSKKLLLSDSGFYLCAWKGGWAVANEKLFFGSGTQLSVL.

This clone has more than one count but fewer than ten. The J gene is TRBJ2-5, the V gene TRBV28; TRBD2 aligns across 7 bases. This CDR3 is 13 amino acids long. Trimming cost V 10 bases and J 4 bases; bases outside gene matches: 9. In germline, CDR1 is MDHEN, CDR2 SYDVKM. The CDR3 DNA sequence: TGTGCCACCATCCCGGGACTAAGAGAGACCCAGTACTTC. It encodes CATIPGLRETQYF.

The V call is TRBV28, the J call TRBJ1-2; TRBD1 agrees at 11 bases. This CDR3 spans 16 amino acids. Germline assignment: CDR1 MDHEN and CDR2 SYDVKM. V dropped 6 bases and J dropped 4; count of bases not matched to a gene: 10. CDR3 coding DNA: TGTGCCAGCAGCCGCCACGGAGGACAGGGGGCCTATGGCTACACCTTC. Protein sequence: CASSRHGGQGAYGYTF.

This CDR3 is CASSFPTQTAPMNQPQHF. The CDR3 nucleotides are TGTGCCAGCAGTTTCCCCACCCAGACAGCCCCCATGAATCAGCCCCAGCATTTT. This rearrangement joins TRBV28 to TRBJ1-5, with D perhaps matching TRBD1 (5 bases). Germline V gene sequence: CDR1 MDHEN, CDR2 SYDVKM. The CDR3 sequence is 18 residues long. The ends were cut back, 3 bases at V and 4 bases at J, with 22 bases in the middle.

DNA for the CDR3: TGTGCCAGCCTCGAGGGCGAGACCCAGTACTTC. This translates into CASLEGETQYF. The chain carries TRBV27 and TRBJ2-5, with D tentatively TRBD2 (5 bases). The ends were cut back, 8 bases at V and 5 bases at J, with 9 bases in the middle. CDR1 and CDR2 from the germline V gene are MNHEY and SMNVEV (reference sequence). This CDR3 region has 11 residues.

The gene calls are TRBV18 and TRBJ1-6; no clear D gene. Germline CDR1 and CDR2: KGHSH and LQKENI. Trimming removed 4 bases from V and 3 bases from J, with 7 bases in between. The CDR3 is made up of 14 amino acids. CDR3 sequence: CASSLDNYNSPLHF. CDR3 coding DNA: TGTGCCAGCTCACTAGACAACTATAATTCACCCCTCCACTTT. Using reference TRBV18 and TRBJ1-6 for the parts outside the CDR3, the full variable domain is NAGVMQNPRHLVRRRGQEARLRCSPMKGHSHVYWYRQLPEEGLKFMVYLQKENIIDESGMPKERFSAEFPKEGPSILRIQQVVRGDSAAYFCASSLDNYNSPLHFGNGTRLTVT.

In this sample, this clone turned up a few times. The chain recombines TRBV5-1 with TRBJ1-1; no clear D gene. The V end was cut by 0 bases, the J end by 3 bases, with 12 bases between. Looked up from germline, CDR1 is SGHRS and CDR2 is YFSETQ. The CDR3 covers 15 residues. CDR3 nucleotide sequence: TGCGCCAGCAGCTTGGAGGTCGGCGGTTACACTGAAGCTTTCTTT. Protein sequence: CASSLEVGGYTEAFF.

The chain is built from TRBV11-2 and TRBJ2-7; 9 bases are shared with TRBD1. The V gene end was trimmed by 2 bases and the J gene end by 0 bases; junction bases not matched to a gene: 5. CDR1 and CDR2 from the germline V gene are SGHAT and FQNNGV. The CDR3 extends over 16 amino acids. The CDR3 reads CASSLLPTGGSYEQYF. The DNA for the CDR3 is TGTGCCAGCAGCTTACTCCCGACAGGGGGCTCCTACGAGCAGTACTTC.

V usage is TRBV7-9 and J usage is TRBJ1-2; TRBD1 aligns across 12 bases. V gave up 5 bases and J gave up 8 bases; unmatched junction bases: 9. Germline CDR1 reads SEHNR; CDR2 reads FQNEAQ (reference sequence). The CDR3 is made up of 15 amino acids. This CDR3 is CASSQGGQGARGYTF. CDR3 nucleotide sequence: TGTGCCAGCAGCCAAGGGGGACAGGGGGCCCGAGGCTACACCTTC. Drawing the rest from reference TRBV7-9 and TRBJ1-2, the complete variable domain is DTGVSQNPRHKITKRGQNVTFRCDPISEHNRLYWYRQTLGQGPEFLTYFQNEAQLEKSRLLSDRFSAERPKGSFSTLEIQRTEQGDSAMYLCASSQGGQGARGYTFGSGTRLTVV.

This rearrangement joins TRBV6-1 to TRBJ2-1; TRBD2 matches at 9 bases. In germline, CDR1 is MNHNS, CDR2 SASEGT. The CDR3 loop spans 15 amino acids. The trim removed 1 base at V and 8 bases at J, leaving 6 bases unmatched. The CDR3 nucleotides are TGTGCCAGCAGTGAAGGCGGGAGGGAGGTCTATGAGCAGTTCTTC. Protein product: CASSEGGREVYEQFF.

This clone was seen just once. V usage is TRBV5-4 and J usage is TRBJ1-3; 7 bases line up with TRBD1. The ends lost 4 bases at V and 4 bases at J; junction bases unmatched: 5. Germline V CDR1 and CDR2: SGHNT, YYREEE (reference sequence). The CDR3 runs to 14 residues. CDR3 amino acids: CASSTQGGGNTIYF. The CDR3 bases are TGTGCCAGCAGCACCCAGGGGGGCGGAAACACCATATATTTT.

This chain joins TRBV7-8 and TRBJ2-1; the match to TRBD2 covers 8 bases. V lost 5 bases and J lost 8; bases outside the gene matches: 8. Germline loops: CDR1 SGHVS, CDR2 FQNEAQ. The length of the CDR3 is 14 residues. As DNA, the CDR3 is TGTGCCAGCAGCCAGGGGAGCGGGAGAGATGAGCAGTTCTTC. Amino acids: CASSQGSGRDEQFF.

The rearrangement joins TRBV6-1 to TRBJ1-2, with 11 bases fitting TRBD1. CDR3 length: 15 residues. V trimming: 10 bases; J trimming: 5 bases; junction bases outside the gene matches: 12. In germline, CDR1 is MNHNS, CDR2 SASEGT. This chain's CDR3 is CANAPGQGAIYGYTF. CDR3 coding DNA: TGTGCCAACGCCCCAGGACAGGGGGCTATTTATGGCTACACCTTC.

This chain connects TRBV6-6 to TRBJ1-1; D is unclear. The CDR3 loop spans 13 amino acids. The germline V gene encodes CDR1 MNHNY and CDR2 SVGAGI (reference sequence). Trimming stripped 6 bases from V and 6 bases from J, with 14 bases between. CDR3 sequence (DNA): TGTGCCAGCAGCTCTCACTCACGGGCTGAAGCTTTCTTT. Protein product: CASSSHSRAEAFF.

DNA for the CDR3: TGTGCCAGTAGCCCCGGACAGGGAGCATCCTACGAGCAGTACTTC. This codes for CASSPGQGASYEQYF. This rearrangement joins TRBV19 to TRBJ2-7; 8 bases line up with TRBD1. With V trimmed by 6 bases and J by 1 base, 8 bases remained unmatched. This CDR3 is 15 amino acids long. Germline V gives CDR1 LNHDA, CDR2 SQIVND (reference sequence).

The genes are TRBV9 and TRBJ2-2, with 7 nucleotides matching TRBD1. Germline CDR1 is SGDLS and CDR2 is YYNGEE. This CDR3 is built from 16 residues. The V and J ends lost 2 bases and 4 bases, in that order; junction bases with no gene match: 8. This CDR3 reads CASSVGPGGPTGELFF. For the CDR3, the DNA is TGTGCCAGCAGCGTGGGTCCAGGGGGACCCACCGGGGAGCTGTTTTTT.

This clone was seen just once. The rearrangement joins TRBV2 to TRBJ2-5; a possible D gene is TRBD1 (5 bases). This CDR3 spans 14 amino acids. Per germline, CDR1 SNHLY and CDR2 FYNNEI. V lost 4 bases and J 0 bases, leaving 9 bases between the germline ends. CDR3 DNA: TGTGCCAGCAGTGGGGGCCAGTACCAAGAGACCCAGTACTTC. Amino acids: CASSGGQYQETQYF.

The chain links TRBV25-1 to TRBJ2-1, with a weak D call TRBD2 (6 bases). The germline V and J ends were trimmed by 2 bases and 5 bases, with 13 bases remaining between them. This CDR3 is 15 amino acids long. Germline CDR1 MGHDK, CDR2 SYGVNS. The CDR3 region is CASSEGVGLNNEQFF. The CDR3 nucleotides are TGTGCCAGCAGTGAAGGAGTGGGACTCAACAATGAGCAGTTCTTC.

The V gene is TRBV5-6, the J gene TRBJ1-6; D is uncertain. V was trimmed by 3 bases and J by 8 bases, leaving 9 bases between them. From germline, CDR1 is SGHDT and CDR2 YYEEEE. CDR3 length equals 13 residues. The chain's CDR3 is CASSSYSDSPLHF. As DNA, the CDR3 is TGTGCCAGCAGCTCTTACAGTGATTCACCCCTCCACTTT.

The chain links TRBV4-1 to TRBJ2-5; 8 bases align to TRBD2. Germline V gene lookup returns CDR1 MGHRA and CDR2 YSYEKL. The CDR3 is made up of 13 amino acids. The ends lost 1 base at V and 5 bases at J; junction bases unmatched: 0. Here the CDR3 DNA reads TGCGCCAGCAGCCAAGGACTAGCGGAGACCCAGTACTTC. The encoded protein is CASSQGLAETQYF.